This record concerns one TCR beta chain sequence. This entry comes from a study of cytomegalovirus exposure and HLA in healthy donors. Primers for the PCR totalled 60 Vbeta and 13 Jbeta. Data came from immunoSEQ multiplex PCR; TCRdb stores just in-frame clones and leaves some out. The sample has 140,000 to 150,000 clones, roughly 71% seen once. The sequencing sample was made of PBMCs. This sequence was found in a man aged 25-45 years in good health and CMV-seronegative.

The CDR3 DNA follows: TGTGCCAGCAGTTACAGGGGTGCGAACACTGAAGCTTTCTTT. Translating it yields CASSYRGANTEAFF. The chain couples TRBV6-5 to TRBJ1-1, with a possible D match to TRBD1 (5 bases). In germline, CDR1 is MNHEY, CDR2 SVGAGI. Trimming pared 2 bases from V and 1 base from J, leaving 8 bases between. This CDR3 has 14 residues.